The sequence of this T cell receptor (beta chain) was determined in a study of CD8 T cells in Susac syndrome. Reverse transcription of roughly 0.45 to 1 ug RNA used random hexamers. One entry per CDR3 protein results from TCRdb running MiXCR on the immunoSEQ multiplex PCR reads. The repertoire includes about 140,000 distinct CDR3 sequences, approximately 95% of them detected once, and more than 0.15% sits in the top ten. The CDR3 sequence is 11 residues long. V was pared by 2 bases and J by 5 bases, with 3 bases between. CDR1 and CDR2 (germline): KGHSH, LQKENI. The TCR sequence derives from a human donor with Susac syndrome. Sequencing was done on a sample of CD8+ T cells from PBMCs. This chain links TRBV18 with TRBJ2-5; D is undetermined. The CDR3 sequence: CASSPDETQYF. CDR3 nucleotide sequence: TGTGCCAGCTCACCAGATGAGACCCAGTACTTC.